These 14 T cell receptor beta chains share one sample of origin, sequenced in a study of cytomegalovirus exposure and HLA in healthy donors. Amplification used 60 Vbeta primers and 13 Jbeta primers. Clones were read by immunoSEQ multiplex PCR, and TCRdb kept only the in-frame ones, dropping some. The table shows about 110,000 clones, with around 80% occurring only once. Sequences were obtained from PBMCs. The receptors were sampled from a man younger than 45 in good health and CMV-seropositive.

The CDR3 nucleotides read TGTGCCATCAGTGAAGGGGGACAGGGAACCTACGAGCAGTACTTC. The encoded protein is CAISEGGQGTYEQYF. V and J are TRBV10-3 and TRBJ2-7; TRBD1 aligns across 9 bases. The trim removed 3 bases at V and 2 bases at J, leaving 5 bases unmatched. CDR1 is ENHRY, CDR2 SYGVKD, per germline. CDR3 length: 15 amino acids.

This chain connects TRBV9 to TRBJ1-2; the D gene is possibly TRBD1 (5 bases). CDR3 length: 13 amino acids. V was trimmed by 4 bases and J by 5 bases, leaving 12 bases between them. Germline V gives CDR1 SGDLS, CDR2 YYNGEE. Here the CDR3 DNA reads TGTGCCAGCAGCCCTCAGGGTCGGTATGGCTACACCTTC. Amino acid sequence: CASSPQGRYGYTF.

This clone occurred once. The genes are TRBV7-9 and TRBJ2-5, with a possible D match to TRBD1 (5 bases). The germline V gene has CDR1 SEHNR and CDR2 FQNEAQ (reference sequence). CDR3 size: 13 residues. V lost 3 bases, J lost 4 bases, and 9 bases lay in between. CDR3 in DNA: TGTGCCAGCAGCTTTTTGCAGGGAGAGACCCAGTACTTC. Translated, it gives CASSFLQGETQYF.

V is TRBV5-6 and J is TRBJ2-5, with D tentatively TRBD2 (5 bases). The CDR3 spans 15 residues. Trimming took 4 bases from V and 5 from J, leaving 18 bases between them. In germline, CDR1 is SGHDT, CDR2 YYEEEE. CDR3 region: CASSPKRVGMETQYF. Here the CDR3 DNA reads TGTGCCAGCAGCCCGAAGAGGGTTGGTATGGAGACCCAGTACTTC.

The gene calls are TRBV28 and TRBJ1-2, with 7 bases fitting TRBD1. The J segment lost 6 bases and the V segment lost 8 bases, leaving 6 bases of the junction unmatched. The CDR3 spans 12 residues. The germline V gene has CDR1 MDHEN and CDR2 SYDVKM. CDR3 nucleotide sequence: TGTGCCAGCTTCACAGGGGTCGATGGCTACACCTTC. It codes for CASFTGVDGYTF.

V is TRBV6-1 and J is TRBJ1-5, with D possibly TRBD1 on 5 matching bases. CDR1 and CDR2 (germline): MNHNS, SASEGT. The length of the CDR3 is 14 residues. V lost 8 bases and J lost 1, with 12 bases in between. As DNA, the CDR3 is TGTGCCAGCCATGACAGTCAGAGCAATCAGCCCCAGCATTTT. Its translation: CASHDSQSNQPQHF.

The CDR3 reads CASSSDVGGASNEQFF. The CDR3 region has the DNA TGTGCCAGCAGCTCCGATGTTGGAGGGGCCTCCAATGAGCAGTTCTTC. The chain couples TRBV9 to TRBJ2-1; a weak D match, TRBD2 (6 bases). The germline V and J ends were trimmed by 4 bases and 6 bases, with 20 bases remaining between them. The germline V gene encodes CDR1 SGDLS and CDR2 YYNGEE. CDR3 length: 16 residues.

This clone was detected once. The chain carries TRBV10-2 and TRBJ2-3, with 12 positions matching TRBD2. V lost 2 bases, J lost 2 bases, and 2 bases stayed unmatched. CDR1 and CDR2 (germline): WSHSY, SAAADI. CDR3 length: 16 amino acids. Here the CDR3 reads CASSETSGGNTDTQYF. CDR3 in DNA: TGCGCCAGCAGTGAGACTAGCGGGGGGAACACAGATACGCAGTATTTT.

This clone appeared once. The chain uses TRBV19 and TRBJ2-3, with TRBD2 matching 12 bases. Per germline, CDR1 LNHDA and CDR2 SQIVND (reference sequence). This CDR3 is built from 15 residues. Losses at the gene ends were 6 bases for V and 4 bases for J; bases not matched to a gene: 5. The CDR3 protein is CASSFRLAGADTQYF. CDR3 sequence (DNA): TGTGCCAGTAGCTTCCGACTAGCGGGGGCAGATACGCAGTATTTT.

The gene calls are TRBV7-2 and TRBJ1-2; 8 bases fit TRBD1. V shed 5 bases and J 4 bases; nucleotides not matched to a gene: 9. The CDR3 has 15 residues. From germline, CDR1 is SGHTA and CDR2 FQGNSA. The CDR3 reads CASSVTGGSFYGYTF. The DNA of the CDR3 is TGTGCCAGCAGCGTTACAGGGGGAAGCTTCTATGGCTACACCTTC.

J is TRBJ2-3 and V is TRBV7-2; possibly TRBD1 for D (7 bases). The V and J ends lost 5 bases and 4 bases respectively, with 13 bases between them. In germline, CDR1 is SGHTA, CDR2 FQGNSA. The CDR3 is 14 residues long. Written as DNA, the CDR3 is TGTGCCAGCAGCCCGACAGGGAGGTCAGATACGCAGTATTTT. This sequence encodes CASSPTGRSDTQYF.

This chain joins TRBV29-1 and TRBJ1-5, with 7 positions matching TRBD1. Unmatched junction bases numbered 9, after V lost 6 bases and J lost 7 bases. Germline V CDR1 and CDR2: SQVTM, ANQGSEA. This CDR3 region has 13 residues. CDR3 amino acids: CSVLQGLGQPQHF. The CDR3 coding sequence is TGCAGCGTCTTACAGGGGCTCGGACAGCCCCAGCATTTT.

The chain combines TRBV5-5 with TRBJ2-7; 7 bases are shared with TRBD1. Unmatched junction bases numbered 9, after V lost 4 bases and J lost 2 bases. This CDR3 contains 15 residues. CDR1 is SGHKS, CDR2 YYEKEE, per germline (reference sequence). The CDR3 reads CASSRTYQGAYEQYF. The CDR3 nucleotides read TGTGCCAGCAGCCGAACCTACCAGGGGGCCTACGAGCAGTACTTC.

J is TRBJ2-2 and V is TRBV4-2, with 8 bases identical to TRBD1. The germline V gene encodes CDR1 LGHNA and CDR2 YNFKEQ. The CDR3 has 16 residues. The V gene end was trimmed by 1 base and the J gene end by 5 bases; junction bases not matched to a gene: 6. As DNA, the CDR3 is TGTGCCAGCAGCCAAGGATCGACAGGGGTTACCGGGGAGCTGTTTTTT. Protein: CASSQGSTGVTGELFF.